A selection of T cell receptor beta chains follows, all from one sample in a study of patients and donors after allogeneic stem cell transplantation. TCRdb reprocessed the RT-PCR reads via MiXCR and lists one record per CDR3 protein. Counted here are some 20,000 distinct CDR3 sequences, about 30% occurring once; the ten biggest clones make up less than 60%. The sequenced sample was blood, either unsorted or a sorted T cell fraction (not recorded which). The source of these receptors is a human donor who was either an allogeneic HSCT recipient or a stem cell or donor lymphocyte infusion donor (not recorded which). It is not recorded whose cells these are; they may come from a transplant donor. The CDR3 runs from the conserved cysteine through the conserved F or W. A D gene is named only where the DNA matches it firmly. Clone sizes are given selectively: once, few, many, or a class where the clone is expanded.

j_call d_call v_call clone_size cdr3_nt cdr3_aa
TRBJ1-1 TRBD1 TRBV12-3/TRBV12-4 . TGTGCCAGCAGTTTTCCGACAGGGGCTACCACTGAAGCTTTCTTT CASSFPTGATTEAFF
TRBJ1-2 TRBD1 TRBV4-1 many TGCGCCAGCAGCCACTTCAGGGGGCATTTCTATGGCTACACCTTC CASSHFRGHFYGYTF
TRBJ1-6 TRBD1 TRBV28 . TGTGCCAGCAGGAGAGGGGGCGAAAATTCACCCCTCCACTTT CASRRGGENSPLHF
TRBJ2-5 TRBD1 TRBV7-7 few TGTGCTAGCAGCTTAGGGACAGGGGGGGTGGAGACCCAGTACTTC CASSLGTGGVETQYF
TRBJ1-3 TRBD1 TRBV29-1 . TGCAGCGCCGGACAGGGAGGTAGAAACACCATATATTTT CSAGQGGRNTIYF
TRBJ1-2 . TRBV5-4 . TGTGCCAGCAGCGGAGACAGTAACTATGGCTACACCTTC CASSGDSNYGYTF
TRBJ1-1 . TRBV20-1 few TGCAGTGCTAGCCAGGGATTAGGTGAAGCTTTCTTT CSASQGLGEAFF
TRBJ2-3 . TRBV20-1 . TGCAGTGCTAGAGCCCCTAGGCCACGCACAGATACGCAGTATTTT CSARAPRPRTDTQYF
TRBJ2-5 . TRBV12-3/TRBV12-4 few TGTGCCAGCAGCCCGGGACTCAGCTTACTAGAGACCCAGTACTTC CASSPGLSLLETQYF
TRBJ1-1 . TRBV10-3 . TGTGCCATCAGTGCTACAGCGAACACTGAAGCTTTCTTT CAISATANTEAFF
TRBJ1-1 . TRBV7-9 few TGTGCCAGCAGCCAGGGGTGGGGAGTGAACACTGAAGCTTTCTTT CASSQGWGVNTEAFF
TRBJ1-2 . TRBV12-3/TRBV12-4 many TGTGCCAGCAGTTTAGCGGCAGGGCGTAACTATGGCTACACCTTC CASSLAAGRNYGYTF
TRBJ1-5 . TRBV20-1 . TGCAGTGCTCTCCAGTGGGCCAGCAATCAGCCCCAGCATTTT CSALQWASNQPQHF
TRBJ1-2 . TRBV28 . TGTGCCAGCAGTTTATCCCCCGTCGGACGGGGCTATGGCTACACCTTC CASSLSPVGRGYGYTF
TRBJ1-1 . TRBV6-2/TRBV6-3 . TGTGCCAGCAGTTACCGGCAGCGCACTGAAGCTTTCTTT CASSYRQRTEAFF
TRBJ1-2 . TRBV28 . TGTGCCAGCAGTTTAACTGGAGCTGGCTACACCTTC CASSLTGAGYTF
TRBJ1-6 . TRBV6-2/TRBV6-3 . TGTGCCAGCAGTTACCGAGAGTGGCAGTACTATAATTCACCCCTCCACTTT CASSYREWQYYNSPLHF
TRBJ1-1 . TRBV6-6 many TGTGCCAGCAGCTCCAACCTCAGGGACTTTGAAGTAGCTTTCTTT CASSSNLRDFEVAFF
TRBJ1-2 . TRBV9 few TGTGCCAGCTGCCCCCCAGGCTACACCTTC CASCPPGYTF
TRBJ2-1 . TRBV7-2 few TGTGCCAGCAGCTTAGGACGACTTGGGGGTTACAATGAGCAGTTCTTC CASSLGRLGGYNEQFF
TRBJ2-2 TRBD1 TRBV10-3 few TGTGCCATCACCCCCGGACAGGGGGGGACCGGGGAGCTGTTTTTT CAITPGQGGTGELFF
TRBJ2-2 . TRBV28 . TGTGCCAGCAGTCTTCCCATGGGAGGCACCGGGGAGCTGTTTTTT CASSLPMGGTGELFF